This note documents a single TCR beta chain sequence. This specimen comes from a study of blood T cell repertoires in COVID-19. Trimming took off 2 bases at V and 12 bases at J, with 11 bases between the two ends. There are 11 residues in the CDR3. Germline CDR1 and CDR2: MNHNS and SASEGT. Repertoires were generated with immunoSEQ multiplex PCR, while TCRdb's copy carries only in-frame clones and drops some. The sample carries some 280,000 clones, roughly 90% recorded once. J is TRBJ2-7 and V is TRBV6-1; TRBD1 might be the D (5 bases). Sequenced input: peripheral blood. The clonotype originates from a woman between 25 and 40 years old with active or convalescent COVID-19. Here the CDR3 reads CASSETQGRYF. The CDR3 nucleotides are TGTGCCAGCAGTGAAACGCAGGGAAGGTACTTC.